Below, 18 T cell receptor beta chains from the same sample are listed, as sequenced in a study of blood T cell repertoires in COVID-19 (dated by TCRdb to 2020 to 2021). Preparation of the library involved the immunoSEQ multiplex PCR assay. TCRdb mirrors the immuneACCESS table, restricted to in-frame sequences. Some clones are absent from its copies; in checked studies, under half trace to an unresolved V gene, and the reason for the others is unknown. Within this sample are about 26,000 clones, with roughly 70% of them counted one time only. The ten largest account for more than 7% of the sample. Source material: peripheral blood. These receptors all stem from a man in his sixties with active or convalescent COVID-19.

V gene TRBV5-5 combines with J gene TRBJ1-1; 12 positions agree with TRBD1. Germline loops: CDR1 SGHKS, CDR2 YYEKEE (reference sequence). This CDR3 is 16 amino acids long. The V and J ends lost 4 bases and 1 base, in that order; junction bases with no gene match: 5. CDR3 in DNA: TGTGCCAGCAGCCCCGGGACAGGGGGCAAGAACACTGAAGCTTTCTTT. As protein: CASSPGTGGKNTEAFF.

This clone was counted a single time. The V gene is TRBV21-1, the J gene TRBJ2-3; the DNA was not compared with TRBD2, the D call given in the table. TRBV21-1 is classified as a pseudogene. The CDR3 is made up of 21 amino acids. The CDR3: CASSKASPETRAEKLTDTQYF. CDR3 bases: TGTGCCAGCAGCAAGGCATCCCCCGAGACTAGGGCCGAAAAACTCACAGATACGCAGTATTTT.

This clone occurred once. The gene calls are TRBV18 and TRBJ2-3; 14 bases align to TRBD2. The J segment lost 4 bases and the V segment lost 0 bases, leaving 3 bases of the junction unmatched. Germline-derived CDR1 and CDR2 are KGHSH and LQKENI. This CDR3 has 17 amino acids. For the CDR3, the DNA is TGTGCCAGCTCACCACCGACTAGCGGGGGGGTCTCAGATACGCAGTATTTT. Its protein is CASSPPTSGGVSDTQYF.

The CDR3 bases are TGTGCCAGCAGGTTCAGTTTAGGAAACACCATATATTTT. Translating gives CASRFSLGNTIYF. The chain joins TRBV27 to TRBJ1-3, with unresolved D. CDR3 size: 13 residues. The germline V and J ends were trimmed by 6 bases and 4 bases, with 10 bases remaining between them. CDR1 is MNHEY, CDR2 SMNVEV, per germline (reference sequence).

The V call is TRBV5-5, the J call TRBJ1-3; 9 bases are shared with TRBD1. The CDR3 covers 17 residues. Trimming took 2 bases from V and 2 from J; bases not matched to a gene: 8. The germline CDR1 and CDR2 sequences are SGHKS and YYEKEE (reference sequence). Here the CDR3 reads CASSLAPNRGPGNTIYF. CDR3 nucleotide sequence: TGTGCCAGCAGCTTAGCCCCGAACAGGGGGCCTGGAAACACCATATATTTT. The full variable domain, its missing parts supplied by reference TRBV5-5 and TRBJ1-3, is DAGVTQSPTHLIKTRGQQVTLRCSPISGHKSVSWYQQVLGQGPQFIFQYYEKEERGRGNFPDRFSARQFPNYSSELNVNALLLGDSALYLCASSLAPNRGPGNTIYFGEGSWLTVV.

The chain recombines TRBV7-8 with TRBJ1-5; possibly TRBD1 for D (5 bases). Germline-derived CDR1 and CDR2 are SGHVS and FQNEAQ. Trimming shortened V by 6 bases and J by 10 bases, and 28 bases separated the two germline ends. The CDR3 consists of 17 residues. The CDR3 here is CASRNDGGAPDSRPQHF. The CDR3 nucleotides are TGTGCCAGCAGGAATGACGGAGGGGCTCCGGATTCGCGCCCCCAGCATTTT. Combining the CDR3 with reference TRBV7-8 and TRBJ1-5 gives the whole variable domain GAGVSQSPRYKVAKRGQDVALRCDPISGHVSLFWYQQALGQGPEFLTYFQNEAQLDKSGLPSDRFFAERPEGSVSTLKIQRTQQEDSAVYLCASRNDGGAPDSRPQHFGDGTRLSIL.

V is TRBV3-1 (or the pseudogene TRBV3-2) and J is TRBJ1-2, with 8 bases that match TRBD1. Per germline, CDR1 LGHDT and CDR2 YNNKEL (reference sequence). The V and J ends lost 0 bases and 8 bases, in that order; junction bases with no gene match: 11. The CDR3 consists of 16 residues. Here the CDR3 reads CASSQEWPGGVGGYTF. CDR3 DNA sequence: TGTGCCAGCAGCCAAGAATGGCCAGGGGGCGTGGGGGGCTACACCTTC.

This clone showed up just once. This chain links TRBV3-1 (or the pseudogene TRBV3-2) with TRBJ2-7; weak D call: TRBD2 (5 bases). V gave up 6 bases and J gave up 4 bases, with 16 bases separating them. Per the germline V gene, CDR1 is LGHDT and CDR2 is YNNKEL (reference sequence). This CDR3 spans 14 amino acids. CDR3 in DNA: TGTGCCAGCAGTCTAGGGAGCCAGTTGTACGAGCAGTACTTC. The encoded protein is CASSLGSQLYEQYF.

The rearrangement joins TRBV9 to TRBJ2-3; a weak D match, TRBD1 (5 bases). V lost 5 bases and J lost 3, with 13 bases in between. The CDR3 has 14 residues. CDR1 and CDR2 from the germline V gene are SGDLS and YYNGEE. The CDR3 region has the DNA TGTGCCAGCAGTCGACAGCCCTCAACAGATACGCAGTATTTT. It specifies CASSRQPSTDTQYF.

This clone was observed a few times. As DNA, the CDR3 is TGTGCCAGCAGCTCTACTATGGTTCAGCCCCAGCATTTT. Protein sequence: CASSSTMVQPQHF. The chain is built from TRBV5-6 and TRBJ1-5, with D unresolved. Trimming cost V 3 bases and J 6 bases, with 10 bases left between them. Germline CDR1 is SGHDT and CDR2 is YYEEEE. The CDR3 covers 13 residues. The variable domain in full, with the rest retrieved from reference TRBV5-6 and TRBJ1-5, is DAGVTQSPTHLIKTRGQQVTLRCSPKSGHDTVSWYQQALGQGPQFIFQYYEEEERQRGNFPDRFSGHQFPNYSSELNVNALLLGDSALYLCASSSTMVQPQHFGDGTRLSIL.

The chain has TRBV7-8 and TRBJ2-1; TRBD2 aligns across 16 bases. This CDR3 comprises 18 residues. Germline V gives CDR1 SGHVS, CDR2 FQNEAQ. Unmatched junction bases numbered 7, after V lost 2 bases and J lost 6 bases. For the CDR3, the DNA is TGTGCCAGCAGCTTAAATTCTGGGACTAGCGGGAGGGGCAATGAGCAGTTCTTC. Its translation is CASSLNSGTSGRGNEQFF. Looking up the rest from reference TRBV7-8 and TRBJ2-1 gives the full variable domain: GAGVSQSPRYKVAKRGQDVALRCDPISGHVSLFWYQQALGQGPEFLTYFQNEAQLDKSGLPSDRFFAERPEGSVSTLKIQRTQQEDSAVYLCASSLNSGTSGRGNEQFFGPGTRLTVL.

The V gene is TRBV5-1, the J gene TRBJ2-1, with TRBD2 matching 10 bases. This CDR3 has 16 residues. V was pared by 1 base and J by 15 bases, with 16 bases of the junction left unmatched. Germline lookup yields CDR1 SGHRS and CDR2 YFSETQ. The CDR3 protein is CASSLRRSGGASQPFF. The CDR3 DNA reads as TGCGCCAGCAGCTTGCGCCGCAGCGGGGGGGCCTCTCAACCGTTCTTC. The full variable domain, completed using reference TRBV5-1 and TRBJ2-1, is KAGVTQTPRYLIKTRGQQVTLSCSPISGHRSVSWYQQTPGQGLQFLFEYFSETQRNKGNFPGRFSGRQFSNSRSEMNVSTLELGDSALYLCASSLRRSGGASQPFFGPGTRLTVL.

The chain is built from TRBV5-1 and TRBJ1-5; D is ambiguous. The CDR3 is made up of 14 amino acids. The V and J ends lost 0 bases and 5 bases respectively, with 9 bases between them. Per the germline V gene, CDR1 is SGHRS and CDR2 is YFSETQ. Here the CDR3 reads CASSLDSPDQPQHF. The CDR3 nucleotides are TGCGCCAGCAGCTTGGATTCTCCCGATCAGCCCCAGCATTTT.

This clone was observed a single time. CDR3 protein: CASSPRGLAGGPGETQYF. The CDR3 DNA follows: TGTGCCAGCAGCCCGAGGGGCCTAGCGGGAGGGCCGGGTGAGACCCAGTACTTC. The chain is built from TRBV7-9 and TRBJ2-5; 12 bases are shared with TRBD2. The junction had 15 bases not matched to a gene; V was cut back by 5 bases and J by 5 bases. This CDR3 comprises 18 residues. The V gene's germline CDR1 is SEHNR and CDR2 FQNEAQ (reference sequence).

V usage is TRBV7-9 and J usage is TRBJ1-2; perhaps TRBD1 as D (5 bases). The CDR3 consists of 15 residues. Germline CDR1 SEHNR, CDR2 FQNEAQ (reference sequence). The V end was cut by 1 base, the J end by 3 bases, with 12 bases between. The CDR3 loop is CASSLEQGLDYGYTF. The CDR3 region has the DNA TGTGCCAGCAGCTTAGAGCAGGGTTTAGACTATGGCTACACCTTC.

The chain couples TRBV5-4 to TRBJ2-2; D may be TRBD1 (5 bases). V was cut by 3 bases and J by 2 bases, with 14 bases left in between. The CDR3 is 16 residues long. Per germline, CDR1 SGHNT and CDR2 YYREEE (reference sequence). CDR3 sequence (DNA): TGTGCCAGCAGCTCCGGACAACGAACAAACACCGGGGAGCTGTTTTTT. Residues: CASSSGQRTNTGELFF.

The CDR3 sequence: CASSEEAGGDGYTF. CDR3 in DNA: TGTGCCAGCAGTGAAGAGGCAGGAGGCGATGGCTACACCTTC. V gene TRBV6-1 combines with J gene TRBJ1-2; D gene uncertain. The germline V and J ends were trimmed by 1 base and 6 bases, with 12 bases remaining between them. The CDR3 covers 14 residues. Germline V lookup: CDR1 MNHNS, CDR2 SASEGT.

This clone has a handful of counts. The chain is built from TRBV4-1 and TRBJ2-7; 13 bases map to TRBD2. CDR3 size: 16 residues. Germline assignment: CDR1 MGHRA and CDR2 YSYEKL. The V gene end was trimmed by 3 bases and the J gene end by 3 bases; junction bases not matched to a gene: 5. The CDR3 sequence is CASSHPGTSGDYEQYF. The CDR3 region has the DNA TGCGCCAGCAGCCACCCCGGGACTAGCGGGGACTACGAGCAGTACTTC.